This TCR beta chain was identified during a study of vaccination and CD4 T cells after COVID-19. The treatment here: roughly nine-day PBMC culture with coronavirus spike peptide pools or control peptides (ViraFEST assay). Scientists ran DNA taken from cultured CD4+ T cells through the Oncomine TCR Beta short-read assay for sequencing. One entry per CDR3 protein results from TCRdb running MiXCR on the PCR reads. In the table there are 15,000 to 20,000 distinct CDR3 sequences, 43% of which are singletons. The CDR3 is 13 amino acids. V lost 3 bases and J lost 4, with 10 bases in between. CDR1 is MNHEY, CDR2 SVGAGI, per germline. Points on this clonotype: Antigen specificity is unknown.

The sequence derives from a human donor who had recovered from COVID-19. The source material was CD4+ T cells from blood, cultured in vitro, sampled after SARS-CoV-2 vaccination. The V gene is TRBV6-5, the J gene TRBJ2-7, with D hard to call. CDR3 loop: CASSYLGSYEQYF. The CDR3 DNA reads TGTGCCAGCAGTTATTTAGGGTCATACGAGCAGTACTTC.